The 14 T cell receptor beta chains below come from one sample, sequenced in a study of blood T cells in healthy people across ages. Then a second PCR, running about 6 to 12 cycles, was carried out with a sample-barcoded 5' primer and a J-beta primer mix. TCRdb used MiXCR to reprocess the 5' RACE reads, holding one entry per CDR3 protein. The data show 600,000 to 850,000 distinct CDR3 sequences, about 40% seen once. Specimen: blood. The receptor set was obtained from a woman aged 55 to 70 in good health.

V and J are TRBV7-3 and TRBJ2-1; D is ambiguous. Germline V lookup: CDR1 SGHTA, CDR2 FQGTGA. CDR3 length: 12 amino acids. Between the trimmed V and J ends, which lost 3 bases and 12 bases, there was a span of 12 bases. The CDR3 here is CASSFDWGRQFF. The CDR3 DNA reads TGTGCCAGCAGCTTCGACTGGGGTAGGCAGTTCTTC. Drawing the rest from reference TRBV7-3 and TRBJ2-1, the complete variable domain is GAGVSQTPSNKVTEKGKYVELRCDPISGHTALYWYRQSLGQGPEFLIYFQGTGAADDSGLPNDRFFAVRPEGSVSTLKIQRTERGDSAVYLCASSFDWGRQFFGPGTRLTVL.

This chain joins TRBV6-5 and TRBJ2-5; possible D gene TRBD2, 5 bases. The CDR3 loop spans 13 amino acids. The V gene's germline CDR1 is MNHEY and CDR2 SVGAGI. The V end lost 5 bases, the J end lost 5 bases, and 12 bases lay between the germline ends. This chain's CDR3 is CASSPLRGETQYF. The CDR3 DNA reads TGTGCCAGCAGTCCTCTTCGGGGTGAGACCCAGTACTTC.

Notes on this clonotype: A read error may explain this, as a much larger clone is one base away. This chain uses TRBV6-1 with TRBJ1-2; TRBD1 is a possible D gene (5 bases). This CDR3 has 15 amino acids. CDR1 and CDR2 from the germline V gene are MNHNS and SASEGT. The CDR3 DNA reads as TGTGCCAGCAGTGAAGCGCCGACAGATAACTATGTCTACACCTTC. Its translation is CASSEAPTDNYVYTF.

The chain recombines TRBV19 with TRBJ1-5, with no clear D. CDR1 and CDR2 from the germline V gene are LNHDA and SQIVND (reference sequence). CDR3 size: 16 residues. Trimming took 4 bases from V and 5 from J, leaving 18 bases between them. CDR3 sequence reads: CASSTTWGPTHQPQHF. CDR3 nucleotide sequence: TGTGCCAGTAGTACAACATGGGGTCCGACACATCAGCCCCAGCATTTT.

Note on this clonotype: This clone may be a read error of a much larger clone one base away. The V gene is TRBV7-2, the J gene TRBJ2-1, with 8 bases aligning to TRBD2. J was trimmed by 12 bases and V by 1 base; bases with no gene match: 17. The length of the CDR3 is 17 residues. CDR1 and CDR2 (germline): SGHTA, FQGNSA. The CDR3 region has the DNA TGTGCCAGCAGCTTAGGAGGGGACCCGGGGGGGCTGATGGGGCAGTTCTTC. It specifies CASSLGGDPGGLMGQFF.

The chain joins TRBV28 to TRBJ2-7, with TRBD2 matching 12 bases. V lost 6 bases and J lost 11; bases outside the gene matches: 17. Germline CDR1 MDHEN, CDR2 SYDVKM. The length of the CDR3 is 16 residues. CDR3 DNA sequence: TGTGCCAGCAGCTCTCCCGGGACTAGCGGGCCCCCTTTGAAGTACTTC. Protein: CASSSPGTSGPPLKYF.

The table lists this clonotype with a few counts. The chain employs TRBV7-9 and TRBJ2-4, with D maybe TRBD1 (5 bases). Trimming removed 2 bases at V and 5 bases at J, with 7 bases between. Germline values: CDR1 SEHNR, CDR2 FQNEAQ (reference sequence). The CDR3 length is 13 residues. The CDR3 is CASSLLGENIQYF. For the CDR3, the DNA is TGTGCCAGCAGCTTATTAGGGGAAAACATTCAGTACTTC.

This clonotype turned up a few times. V is TRBV21-1 and J is TRBJ2-1; the table's D gene call, TRBD1, was not cross checked with the DNA. TRBV21-1 is noted as a pseudogene. The CDR3 is made up of 14 amino acids. CDR3 sequence reads: CASRSARGGGEQFF. DNA of the CDR3: TGTGCCAGCAGATCTGCCCGGGGAGGGGGTGAGCAGTTCTTC.

The chain employs TRBV5-1 and TRBJ2-7; 8 bases fit TRBD2. Unmatched junction bases numbered 6, after V lost 4 bases and J lost 0 bases. In germline, CDR1 is SGHRS, CDR2 YFSETQ. CDR3 size: 15 residues. CDR3 loop: CASSPGGASSYEQYF. The CDR3 DNA reads TGCGCCAGCAGCCCGGGAGGGGCTAGCTCCTACGAGCAGTACTTC.

The chain has TRBV20-1 and TRBJ2-3, with 8 bases that match TRBD2. J gave up 2 bases and V 3 bases, and 7 bases lay outside the gene matches. This CDR3 has 15 amino acids. The germline V gene has CDR1 DFQATT and CDR2 SNEGSKA (reference sequence). CDR3 loop: CSASGGAGVTDTQYF. CDR3 nucleotide sequence: TGCAGTGCTAGCGGGGGGGCCGGAGTCACAGATACGCAGTATTTT.

This clonotype was observed a few times. The V call is TRBV9, the J call TRBJ2-5; D gene ambiguous. Germline assignment: CDR1 SGDLS and CDR2 YYNGEE. V lost 2 bases and J 4 bases, leaving 6 bases between the germline ends. The CDR3 runs to 12 residues. The CDR3 DNA is TGTGCCAGCAGCGTGACGGGAGAGACCCAGTACTTC. Translation gives CASSVTGETQYF.

The V call is TRBV3-1, the J call TRBJ2-5; 10 bases fit TRBD1. The CDR3 is made up of 15 amino acids. Germline V gene sequence: CDR1 LGHDT, CDR2 YNNKEL (reference sequence). Trimming took 2 bases from V and 5 from J; bases not matched to a gene: 5. This CDR3 reads CASSQKTGGWETQYF. Written as DNA, the CDR3 is TGTGCCAGCAGCCAAAAGACAGGGGGCTGGGAGACCCAGTACTTC.

The V gene is TRBV7-9, the J gene TRBJ2-1, with D perhaps TRBD2 (6 bases). Deletions cut 5 bases from V and 5 bases from J, with 19 bases between. Germline V lookup: CDR1 SEHNR, CDR2 FQNEAQ (reference sequence). The CDR3 has 16 amino acids. The CDR3 DNA is TGTGCCAGCAGCCCCGGGGAGGAAGGGAAGAACAATGAGCAGTTCTTC. Protein product: CASSPGEEGKNNEQFF.

This clonotype has just one count. The chain joins TRBV6-5 to TRBJ2-7; D is uncertain. The CDR3 extends over 13 amino acids. The germline gives CDR1 MNHEY, CDR2 SVGAGI. Trimming removed 4 bases from V and 7 bases from J, with 14 bases in between. The chain's CDR3 is CASSLSEACEQYF. The DNA for the CDR3 is TGTGCCAGCAGTTTGTCTGAGGCGTGTGAGCAGTACTTC.